This T cell receptor (beta chain) came from a study of sequential checkpoint blockade in melanoma. Whole-study context: Patients were randomized 1:1 to nivolumab-then-ipilimumab or ipilimumab-then-nivolumab first-line.

The CDR3 spans 12 residues. The V gene lost 4 bases and the J gene lost 0 bases, with 3 bases spanning the gap. The germline CDR1 and CDR2 sequences are KGHSH and LQKENI. Treatment here: randomized to nivolumab then ipilimumab (arm A) or the reverse (arm B). No patient had prior DNA-damaging chemotherapy. From thawed PBMCs, live CD3+CD8+ cells negative for CD19 and CD56 were sorted. The data were produced by immunoSEQ multiplex PCR, yet TCRdb's version contains in-frame clones alone and is incomplete. The sample carries roughly 12,000 clones, less than 75% recorded once. The TCR was taken from a human donor with melanoma. The chain links TRBV18 to TRBJ2-5; D is ambiguous. Sequencing used CD8+ T cells sorted from blood (inferred from file names), obtained from a patient given nivolumab and ipilimumab in sequence. In DNA form, the CDR3 reads TGTGCCAGCTCACTATACCAAGAGACCCAGTACTTC. It yields the protein CASSLYQETQYF.